The 4 T cell receptor beta chains in this list originate from one sample, sequenced in a study of shared clonotypes between healthy human individuals. Measured with immunoSEQ multiplex PCR; TCRdb has only the in-frame clones, and not every one. The data show about 110,000 clones, around 71% seen once. Sequencing input: memory CD8+ T cells sorted from blood. Subset of the sample: CD45RO+ cells pooled with CCR7-negative TemRA cells. These receptors were obtained from a young woman in good health.

This sequence joins TRBV11-2 and TRBJ1-1; possibly TRBD1 for D (5 bases). The length of the CDR3 is 16 residues. Trimming removed 1 base at V and 1 base at J, with 13 bases between. Per the germline V gene, CDR1 is SGHAT and CDR2 is FQNNGV. The CDR3 nucleotides are TGTGCCAGCAGCTTAGCCCCACGGGGCCGGAACACTGAAGCTTTCTTT. As protein: CASSLAPRGRNTEAFF.

In its sample, this clone was seen once. This chain links TRBV7-9 with TRBJ2-5; D is undetermined. Trimming took off 3 bases at V and 0 bases at J, with 11 bases between the two ends. This CDR3 is built from 15 residues. Germline CDR1 SEHNR, CDR2 FQNEAQ (reference sequence). In DNA, the CDR3 is TGTGCCAGCAGCTTTACGACTCAGAACCAAGAGACCCAGTACTTC. This encodes CASSFTTQNQETQYF. The complete variable domain, with remaining parts taken from reference TRBV7-9 and TRBJ2-5, reads DTGVSQNPRHKITKRGQNVTFRCDPISEHNRLYWYRQTLGQGPEFLTYFQNEAQLEKSRLLSDRFSAERPKGSFSTLEIQRTEQGDSAMYLCASSFTTQNQETQYFGPGTRLLVL.

Points on this clone: This sample includes further DNA sequences coding for the same CDR3. The chain couples TRBV9 to TRBJ2-7, with 7 positions matching TRBD1. This CDR3 has 14 residues. The trim removed 0 bases at V and 2 bases at J, leaving 2 bases unmatched. CDR1 is SGDLS and CDR2 is YYNGEE in the germline V gene. The CDR3 nucleotides read TGTGCCAGCAGCGTAGCCGGGACAGCCTACGAGCAGTACTTC. The encoded protein is CASSVAGTAYEQYF.

The gene calls are TRBV5-5 and TRBJ1-5, with D perhaps TRBD1 (6 bases). Germline V lookup: CDR1 SGHKS, CDR2 YYEKEE (reference sequence). Trimming removed 2 bases at V and 1 base at J, with 7 bases between. CDR3 length: 14 residues. Here the CDR3 DNA reads TGTGCCAGCAGCTTACAGGGAAGCAATCAGCCCCAGCATTTT. This encodes CASSLQGSNQPQHF.